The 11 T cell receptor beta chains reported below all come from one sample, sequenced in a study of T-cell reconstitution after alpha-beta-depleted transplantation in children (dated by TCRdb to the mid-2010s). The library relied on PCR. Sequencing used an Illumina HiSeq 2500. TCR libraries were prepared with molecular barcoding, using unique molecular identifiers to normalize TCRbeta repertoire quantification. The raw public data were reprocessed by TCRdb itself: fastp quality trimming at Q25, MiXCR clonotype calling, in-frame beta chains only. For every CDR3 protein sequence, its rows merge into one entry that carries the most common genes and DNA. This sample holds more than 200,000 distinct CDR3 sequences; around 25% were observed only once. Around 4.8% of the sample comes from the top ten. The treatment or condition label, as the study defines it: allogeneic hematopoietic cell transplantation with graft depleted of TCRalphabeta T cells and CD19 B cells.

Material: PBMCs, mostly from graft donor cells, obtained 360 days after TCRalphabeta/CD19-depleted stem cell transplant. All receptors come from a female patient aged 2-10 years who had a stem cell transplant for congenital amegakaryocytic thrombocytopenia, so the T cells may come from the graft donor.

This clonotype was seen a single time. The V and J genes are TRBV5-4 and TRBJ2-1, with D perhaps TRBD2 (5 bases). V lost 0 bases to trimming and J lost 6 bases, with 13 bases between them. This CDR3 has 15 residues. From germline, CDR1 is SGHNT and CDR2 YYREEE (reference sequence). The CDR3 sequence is CASSLASGTFNEQFF. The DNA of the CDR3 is TGTGCCAGCAGCTTGGCCAGCGGAACTTTCAATGAGCAGTTCTTC.

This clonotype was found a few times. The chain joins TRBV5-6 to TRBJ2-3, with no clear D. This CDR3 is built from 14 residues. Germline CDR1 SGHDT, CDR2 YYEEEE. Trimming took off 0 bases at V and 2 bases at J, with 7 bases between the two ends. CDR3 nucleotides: TGTGCCAGCAGCTTGGGGGGTCTCACAGATACGCAGTATTTT. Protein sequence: CASSLGGLTDTQYF.

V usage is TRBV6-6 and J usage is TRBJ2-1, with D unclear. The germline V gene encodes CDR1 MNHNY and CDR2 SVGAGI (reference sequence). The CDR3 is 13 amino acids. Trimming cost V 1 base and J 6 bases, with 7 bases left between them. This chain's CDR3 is CASSYYGSNEQFF. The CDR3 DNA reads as TGTGCCAGCAGTTACTACGGATCCAATGAGCAGTTCTTC.

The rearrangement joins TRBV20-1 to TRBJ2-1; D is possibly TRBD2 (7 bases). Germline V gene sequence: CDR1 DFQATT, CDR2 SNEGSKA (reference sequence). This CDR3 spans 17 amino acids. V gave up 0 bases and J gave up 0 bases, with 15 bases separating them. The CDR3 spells CSARDTLRGASYNEQFF. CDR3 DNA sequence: TGCAGTGCTAGAGATACCCTACGGGGGGCCTCCTACAATGAGCAGTTCTTC.

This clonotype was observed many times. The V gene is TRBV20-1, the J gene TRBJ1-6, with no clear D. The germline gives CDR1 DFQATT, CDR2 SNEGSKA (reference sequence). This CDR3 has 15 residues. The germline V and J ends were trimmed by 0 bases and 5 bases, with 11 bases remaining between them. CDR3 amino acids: CSAREQRWDNSPLHF. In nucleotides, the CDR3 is TGCAGTGCTAGAGAGCAGCGGTGGGATAATTCACCCCTCCACTTT.

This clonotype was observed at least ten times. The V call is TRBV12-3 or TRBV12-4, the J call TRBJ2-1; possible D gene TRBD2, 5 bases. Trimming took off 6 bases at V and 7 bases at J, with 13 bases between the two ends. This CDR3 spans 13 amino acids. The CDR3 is CASRLGVGNEQFF. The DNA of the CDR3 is TGTGCCAGCAGGTTGGGAGTGGGTAATGAGCAGTTCTTC.

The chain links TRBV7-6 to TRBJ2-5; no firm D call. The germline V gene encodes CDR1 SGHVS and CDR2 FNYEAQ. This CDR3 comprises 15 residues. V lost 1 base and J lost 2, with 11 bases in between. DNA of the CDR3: TGTGCCAGCAGCTTAGAGTGGTATAGACAAGAGACCCAGTACTTC. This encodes CASSLEWYRQETQYF.

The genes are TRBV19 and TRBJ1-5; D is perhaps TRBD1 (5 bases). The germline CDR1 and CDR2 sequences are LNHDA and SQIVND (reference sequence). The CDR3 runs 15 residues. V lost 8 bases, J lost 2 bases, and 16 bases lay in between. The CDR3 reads CASAPGRFGNQPQHF. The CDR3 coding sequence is TGTGCCAGTGCCCCAGGGAGATTCGGCAATCAGCCCCAGCATTTT.

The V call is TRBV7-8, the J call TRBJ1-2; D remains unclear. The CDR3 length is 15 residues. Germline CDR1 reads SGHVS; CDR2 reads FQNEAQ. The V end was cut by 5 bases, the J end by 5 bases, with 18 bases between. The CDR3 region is CASSITGRRLYGYTF. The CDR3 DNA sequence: TGTGCCAGCAGCATTACGGGAAGGAGGCTTTATGGCTACACCTTC.

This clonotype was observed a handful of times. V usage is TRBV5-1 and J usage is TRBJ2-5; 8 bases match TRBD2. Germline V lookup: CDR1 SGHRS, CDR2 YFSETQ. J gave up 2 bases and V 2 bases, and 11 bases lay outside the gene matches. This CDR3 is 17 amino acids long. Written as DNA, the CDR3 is TGCGCCAGCAGCTTATGGTTGGCGGGGGGCCCTCAAGAGACCCAGTACTTC. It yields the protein CASSLWLAGGPQETQYF. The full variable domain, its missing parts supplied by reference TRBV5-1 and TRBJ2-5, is KAGVTQTPRYLIKTRGQQVTLSCSPISGHRSVSWYQQTPGQGLQFLFEYFSETQRNKGNFPGRFSGRQFSNSRSEMNVSTLELGDSALYLCASSLWLAGGPQETQYFGPGTRLLVL.

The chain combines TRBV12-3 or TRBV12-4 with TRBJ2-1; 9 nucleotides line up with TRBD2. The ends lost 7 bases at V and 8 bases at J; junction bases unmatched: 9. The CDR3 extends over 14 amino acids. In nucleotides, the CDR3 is TGTGCCAGCAATCTAGCGGGACCTAATTATGAGCAGTTCTTC. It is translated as CASNLAGPNYEQFF.